These 10 T cell receptor beta chains came from one sample sequenced in a study of cytomegalovirus exposure and HLA in healthy donors. The PCR ran on 60 Vbeta and 13 Jbeta primers. Repertoires were generated with immunoSEQ multiplex PCR, while TCRdb's copy carries only in-frame clones and drops some. The sample yields 150,000 or so clones, about four fifths seen once. Sequenced input: PBMCs. The origin of the receptors is a man aged 18 to 29 in good health and CMV-seropositive.

The chain couples TRBV7-2 to TRBJ2-5; the D is unclear. Germline V gene sequence: CDR1 SGHTA, CDR2 FQGNSA. The CDR3 consists of 14 residues. V lost 2 bases and J lost 3, with 10 bases in between. CDR3 in amino acids: CASSLTLWEETQYF. CDR3 DNA: TGTGCCAGCAGCTTAACACTATGGGAAGAGACCCAGTACTTC.

This clone was detected only a few times. The V gene is TRBV11-3, the J gene TRBJ2-3; TRBD2 aligns across 7 bases. Germline V gene data show CDR1 as SGHNT and CDR2 as YENEEA. V shed 2 bases and J 2 bases; nucleotides not matched to a gene: 4. The CDR3 runs 15 residues. The CDR3 sequence: CASSLTSEFTDTQYF. The CDR3 DNA reads as TGTGCCAGCAGCTTAACTAGCGAGTTCACAGATACGCAGTATTTT. The full variable domain, rest sourced from reference TRBV11-3 and TRBJ2-3, is EAGVVQSPRYKIIEKKQPVAFWCNPISGHNTLYWYLQNLGQGPELLIRYENEEAVDDSQLPKDRFSAERLKGVDSTLKIQPAELGDSAVYLCASSLTSEFTDTQYFGPGTRLTVL.

With regard to this clone: Since no conserved phenylalanine or tryptophan closes the CDR3, a read error is the likely cause. The limits of the CDR3 on the DNA are not certain, so only TCRdb's listed CDR3 is given. The chain is built from TRBV7-9 and TRBJ2-7; the table's D gene call, TRBD2, was not cross checked with the DNA. From germline, CDR1 is SEHNR and CDR2 FQNEAQ (reference sequence). The CDR3 extends over 14 residues, inclusive of both ends. Here the CDR3 reads CASSLSGAGENLLL.

This sequence joins TRBV25-1 and TRBJ1-5; TRBD1 aligns across 7 bases. The V and J ends lost 4 bases and 7 bases, in that order; junction bases with no gene match: 10. CDR3 length equals 15 residues. Germline CDR1 and CDR2: MGHDK and SYGVNS. This CDR3 reads CASSGETGVGQPQHF. CDR3 DNA sequence: TGTGCCAGCAGTGGTGAAACAGGGGTAGGCCAGCCCCAGCATTTT.

CDR3 loop: CASSSVANTGGGEKLFF. DNA for the CDR3: TGTGCCAGCAGTTCGGTTGCTAATACAGGGGGCGGTGAAAAACTGTTTTTT. The rearrangement links TRBV28 to TRBJ1-4; TRBD1 matches at 9 bases. CDR1 is MDHEN and CDR2 is SYDVKM in the germline V gene. V trimming: 4 bases; J trimming: 7 bases; junction bases outside the gene matches: 13. The CDR3 is made up of 17 amino acids.

This chain joins TRBV7-8 and TRBJ1-5; D may be TRBD1 (5 bases). V lost 2 bases and J lost 2, with 7 bases in between. This CDR3 has 14 amino acids. Germline-derived CDR1 and CDR2 are SGHVS and FQNEAQ. Here the CDR3 DNA reads TGTGCCAGCAGCTTAATCAGGGGCAATCAGCCCCAGCATTTT. Protein product: CASSLIRGNQPQHF.

This clone appeared a few times. The chain couples TRBV19 to TRBJ2-1; 10 bases fit TRBD2. The trim removed 5 bases at V and 5 bases at J, leaving 3 bases unmatched. The CDR3 is made up of 14 amino acids. The germline V gene encodes CDR1 LNHDA and CDR2 SQIVND (reference sequence). The CDR3 region has the DNA TGTGCCAGTAGTTTAGCGGGAGGAAACAATGAGCAGTTCTTC. Amino acids: CASSLAGGNNEQFF.

A single count supports this clone. Here the CDR3 reads CASRATGRNQPQHF. In DNA, the CDR3 is TGTGCCAGCCGCGCAACAGGGCGAAATCAGCCCCAGCATTTT. The J gene is TRBJ1-5, the V gene TRBV28; maybe TRBD1 (6 bases). Germline V gene data show CDR1 as MDHEN and CDR2 as SYDVKM. The CDR3 is made up of 14 amino acids. V was cut by 8 bases and J by 4 bases, with 15 bases left in between.

The rearrangement uses TRBV10-2 and TRBJ1-1; 7 bases are a match to TRBD1. Germline assignment: CDR1 WSHSY and CDR2 SAAADI. Trimming at V came to 6 bases and at J to 2 bases, leaving 6 bases not matched to a gene. CDR3 length: 14 amino acids. CDR3 nucleotides: TGCGCCAGCAGGACGGTAGGGGGCAACACTGAAGCTTTCTTT. Translated, it gives CASRTVGGNTEAFF.

This clone was picked up one time. The J gene is TRBJ1-2, the V gene TRBV28; 9 bases agree with TRBD1. V shed 4 bases and J 3 bases; nucleotides not matched to a gene: 3. This CDR3 is built from 14 residues. In germline, CDR1 is MDHEN, CDR2 SYDVKM. The CDR3 bases are TGTGCCAGCAGTTCACAGGGGGCGTACTATGGCTACACCTTC. Translated: CASSSQGAYYGYTF.